This T cell receptor (beta chain) was sequenced for a study of blood T cells in healthy people across ages. Trimming left V 7 bases short and J 5 bases short, with 12 bases between. The CDR3 is 13 residues long. Approximately 10 milliliters was the volume of peripheral blood drawn from each donor. At least 6 million PBMCs were isolated per sample. Study-level points and caveats: Naive and antigen-experienced cells were not separated, limiting conclusive comparison.

Combining a sample-barcoded 5' primer with a J-beta primer mix, a second PCR ran for roughly 7 to 12 cycles. TCRdb called the 5' RACE reads again in MiXCR, with one record for every CDR3 protein. The table includes 800,000 to 1,000,000 distinct CDR3 sequences, around 48% detected once. Concerning this clonotype itself: Its antigen is not known.

The chain couples TRBV12-3 or TRBV12-4 to TRBJ2-1; D perhaps matches TRBD1 (6 bases). The TCR originated in a man aged 25-45 years in good health. Sequenced input: blood. CDR3 protein: CASNHRDNNEQFF. The DNA for the CDR3 is TGTGCCAGCAACCACAGGGACAACAATGAGCAGTTCTTC.